This TCR beta chain was found in a study of shared clonotypes between healthy human individuals. Germline CDR1 SQVTM, CDR2 ANQGSEA. V was shortened by 7 bases and J by 0 bases, with 16 bases between the two germline ends. The CDR3 has 15 amino acids. Genomic DNA from each subset was divided evenly over several immunoSEQ plates. Loaded into unsorted PBMC replicate PCRs was 300 ng DNA, approximately 30,000 T cell genomes. Libraries were prepared by immunoSEQ multiplex PCR; TCRdb keeps only in-frame clonotypes and omits some of them. The table records about 470,000 clones, 75% to 85% of them present only once.

The rearrangement uses TRBV29-1 and TRBJ2-1; a possible D gene is TRBD2 (6 bases). This receptor was identified in a woman aged 40 to 50 in good health. Some clones in this sample may be carry-over from other donors' samples. The sample was PBMCs. The CDR3 DNA sequence: TGCAGCGCCCTAGGATGGAGGGGCTCCTACAATGAGCAGTTCTTC. Its protein is CSALGWRGSYNEQFF.